This is a list of T cell receptor beta chains from one sample in a study of T cells after yellow fever vaccination. Via MiXCR, TCRdb re-called the 5' RACE reads, giving one row per CDR3 protein. This sample has tens of thousands of distinct CDR3 sequences, with 7.3% found just once. This specimen consisted of CD8+ T cells sorted from PBMCs, obtained about 10 days after the first yellow fever vaccination. These receptors all come from a man between 18 and 29 years old who received the YFV17D yellow fever vaccine. Both conserved end residues are part of each CDR3. The D gene is left open where the match is weak. The size entry is marked missing in some rows and otherwise reads once, few, many or a size class.

abundance	v_gene	d_gene	j_gene	CDR3aa	CDR3nt
many	TRBV5-4	TRBD2	TRBJ2-2	CASSFGGSGELFF	TGTGCCAGCAGTTTCGGGGGGTCCGGGGAGCTGTTTTTT
many	TRBV2	.	TRBJ1-6	CASSEPGLSATNSPLHF	TGTGCCAGCAGTGAACCGGGACTTTCCGCGACTAATTCACCCCTCCACTTT
many	TRBV15	TRBD1	TRBJ2-2	CATNWDRGTGELFF	TGTGCCACCAACTGGGACAGAGGGACCGGGGAGCTGTTTTTT
many	TRBV19	.	TRBJ1-1	CASTMTRVNTEAFF	TGTGCCAGTACCATGACACGGGTGAACACTGAAGCTTTCTTT
many	TRBV7-6	.	TRBJ2-5	CASSAWTVRETQYF	TGTGCCAGCAGCGCCTGGACAGTAAGGGAGACCCAGTACTTC
many	TRBV19	.	TRBJ1-5	CASSINGNQPQHF	TGTGCCAGTAGTATTAACGGGAATCAGCCCCAGCATTTT
.	TRBV7-9	.	TRBJ1-1	CANDGDTEAFF	TGTGCCAACGACGGGGACACTGAAGCTTTCTTT
many	TRBV7-9	.	TRBJ1-1	CASSLGGRGGFNTEAFF	TGTGCCAGCAGCTTAGGCGGTCGGGGTGGCTTCAACACTGAAGCTTTCTTT
many	TRBV12-3/TRBV12-4	.	TRBJ1-2	CASSFSYGYTF	TGTGCCAGCAGTTTTAGCTATGGCTACACCTTC
many	TRBV7-8	.	TRBJ1-6	CASSQYVTTYNSPLHF	TGTGCCAGCAGCCAATATGTGACCACCTATAATTCACCCCTCCACTTT
.	TRBV4-2	TRBD1	TRBJ1-5	CASSQGGTGAIYSNQPQHF	TGTGCCAGCAGCCAAGGGGGGACAGGGGCCATTTATAGCAATCAGCCCCAGCATTTT
many	TRBV7-3	.	TRBJ1-1	CASSLNALGSEAFF	TGTGCCAGCAGCCTCAACGCCCTTGGGTCTGAAGCTTTCTTT
many	TRBV20-1	.	TRBJ2-6	CSASSGHTGANVLTF	TGCAGTGCTAGTTCGGGACACACTGGGGCCAACGTCCTGACTTTC
many	TRBV3-1	.	TRBJ2-7	CASSQDQAAYEQYF	TGTGCCAGCAGCCAAGATCAGGCAGCCTACGAGCAGTACTTC
many	TRBV24-1	TRBD1	TRBJ2-1	CATSDATGGTYNEQFF	TGTGCCACCAGTGATGCTACAGGGGGAACCTACAATGAGCAGTTCTTC
many	TRBV9	.	TRBJ2-1	CASSVEYNEQFF	TGTGCCAGCAGCGTAGAGTACAATGAGCAGTTCTTC
many	TRBV4-1	.	TRBJ2-7	CASSQEGPASSYEQYF	TGCGCCAGCAGCCAAGAAGGGCCAGCTAGCTCCTACGAGCAGTACTTC
few	TRBV5-4	TRBD1	TRBJ2-7	CASSFLDREGNEQYF	TGTGCCAGCAGCTTCTTGGACAGGGAAGGGAACGAGCAGTACTTC
.	TRBV30	TRBD1	TRBJ1-1	CAWSSTGGLEAFF	TGTGCCTGGAGTTCGACAGGGGGCCTTGAAGCTTTCTTT
many	TRBV5-1	TRBD2	TRBJ2-5	CASSVGVTGGRLETQYF	TGCGCCAGCAGCGTCGGAGTGACGGGGGGGCGCTTGGAGACCCAGTACTTC
few	TRBV6-5	.	TRBJ2-7	CATRRESTYEQYF	TGTGCCACCCGCCGGGAATCCACCTACGAGCAGTACTTC
many	TRBV6-5	TRBD2	TRBJ2-1	CASSYSSGGLHNEQFF	TGTGCCAGCAGTTACTCGTCGGGGGGGTTACACAATGAGCAGTTCTTC
many	TRBV5-1	TRBD1	TRBJ2-1	CASSLSLDRSYNEQFF	TGCGCCAGCAGCTTGTCCCTGGACAGGTCCTACAATGAGCAGTTCTTC
.	TRBV11-2	.	TRBJ2-2	CASSSGGRNTGELFF	TGTGCCAGCAGCTCGGGTGGCCGGAACACCGGGGAGCTGTTTTTT
many	TRBV6-1	TRBD2	TRBJ2-3	CASTGGETDTQYF	TGTGCCAGCACCGGGGGGGAAACAGATACGCAGTATTTT
many	TRBV7-3	.	TRBJ1-1	CASSQGGTEAFF	TGTGCCAGCAGCCAAGGGGGTACTGAAGCTTTCTTT
many	TRBV10-3	TRBD1	TRBJ2-7	CASSSGTGGKEQYF	TGTGCCAGCTCCTCCGGGACAGGGGGTAAGGAGCAGTACTTC
many	TRBV12-3/TRBV12-4	.	TRBJ1-2	CASSFALTSNYGYTF	TGTGCCAGCAGTTTTGCCCTGACTAGTAACTATGGCTACACCTTC
many	TRBV29-1	TRBD1	TRBJ1-2	CSVKGQDQASNYGYTF	TGCAGCGTCAAAGGACAGGACCAGGCAAGCAACTATGGCTACACCTTC
.	TRBV6-5	TRBD1	TRBJ1-2	CASSYVGDRDGYTF	TGTGCCAGCAGTTACGTTGGGGACAGGGATGGCTACACCTTC
.	TRBV5-6	.	TRBJ2-7	CASGPGRRSPYEQYF	TGTGCCAGCGGCCCGGGGCGGCGCTCACCCTACGAGCAGTACTTC
many	TRBV20-1	.	TRBJ2-2	CSAYQQGNTGELFF	TGCAGTGCCTACCAGCAGGGGAACACCGGGGAGCTGTTTTTT
.	TRBV20-1	.	TRBJ1-2	CSARGSEALHFVNYGYTF	TGCAGTGCTAGAGGTTCTGAAGCACTTCACTTCGTTAACTATGGCTACACCTTC
many	TRBV28	.	TRBJ1-4	CASSLEAGDGEKLFF	TGTGCCAGCAGTTTAGAGGCAGGGGATGGTGAAAAACTGTTTTTT
medium-sized	TRBV27	.	TRBJ2-5	CASSLDSTQETQYF	TGTGCCAGCAGTTTAGACAGCACACAAGAGACCCAGTACTTC
many	TRBV20-1	.	TRBJ1-4	CSARVPELGSYEKLFF	TGCAGTGCTAGAGTACCAGAATTAGGAAGCTATGAAAAACTGTTTTTT
.	TRBV7-8	.	TRBJ1-5	CASGYRANQPQHF	TGTGCCAGCGGCTACAGGGCCAATCAGCCCCAGCATTTT
many	TRBV12-3/TRBV12-4	.	TRBJ2-1	CASSEGVYNEQFF	TGTGCCAGCAGTGAAGGGGTATACAATGAGCAGTTCTTC
many	TRBV19	.	TRBJ2-7	CASSIGDRAYEQYF	TGTGCCAGTAGTATAGGTGACAGAGCCTACGAGCAGTACTTC
many	TRBV7-3	TRBD2	TRBJ2-2	CASSAYGTSGAAGELFF	TGTGCCAGCAGCGCCTACGGGACTAGCGGGGCCGCCGGGGAGCTGTTTTTT
.	TRBV19	TRBD1	TRBJ1-2	CASNLGTGGFYGYTF	TGTGCCAGTAACCTTGGGACAGGGGGCTTCTATGGCTACACCTTC
many	TRBV4-3	.	TRBJ2-3	CASSQDRPGASTDTQYF	TGCGCCAGCAGCCAAGATCGTCCGGGAGCTAGCACAGATACGCAGTATTTT
.	TRBV18	TRBD1	TRBJ2-5	CASSRGRRETQYF	TGTGCCAGCTCCAGGGGGCGACGAGAGACCCAGTACTTC
many	TRBV5-1	TRBD1	TRBJ2-7	CASSLGTGPYEQYF	TGCGCCAGCAGCCTGGGGACAGGGCCCTACGAGCAGTACTTC
.	TRBV4-2	.	TRBJ1-5	CASSQDVDQPQHF	TGTGCCAGCAGCCAAGATGTGGATCAGCCCCAGCATTTT
many	TRBV20-1	.	TRBJ2-7	CSARDTQTGEQYF	TGCAGTGCTAGAGATACCCAAACGGGTGAGCAGTACTTC
many	TRBV9	.	TRBJ2-3	CASSVYSEPSTDTQYF	TGTGCCAGCAGCGTATATTCTGAGCCTAGCACAGATACGCAGTATTTT
many	TRBV29-1	.	TRBJ2-1	CSVVKSSYNEQFF	TGCAGCGTTGTGAAGAGCTCCTACAATGAGCAGTTCTTC
many	TRBV6-5	.	TRBJ2-3	CASSYAATDTQYF	TGTGCCAGCAGTTACGCGGCCACAGATACGCAGTATTTT
.	TRBV11-3	.	TRBJ2-3	CASRRRSADTQYF	TGTGCCAGCAGAAGGAGGTCAGCAGATACGCAGTATTTT
many	TRBV7-6	.	TRBJ2-3	CASSLEGTDTQYF	TGTGCCAGCAGCTTAGAGGGCACAGATACGCAGTATTTT
many	TRBV4-1	TRBD2	TRBJ2-3	CASSQVLRLAAPDTQYF	TGCGCCAGCAGCCAAGTACTTAGACTAGCGGCCCCAGATACGCAGTATTTT
.	TRBV5-5	.	TRBJ1-4	CASSPWTAPNEKLFF	TGTGCCAGCAGCCCCTGGACCGCCCCTAATGAAAAACTGTTTTTT
many	TRBV7-2	.	TRBJ1-1	CASSLIGGDAFF	TGTGCCAGCAGCTTAATCGGGGGCGACGCTTTCTTT
many	TRBV6-1	TRBD2	TRBJ2-2	CASSRLAATNTGELFF	TGTGCCAGCAGTCGACTAGCGGCTACGAACACCGGGGAGCTGTTTTTT
.	TRBV15	.	TRBJ2-3	CATSRGGRRTDTQYF	TGTGCCACCAGCAGAGGGGGGCGCAGGACAGATACGCAGTATTTT
many	TRBV28	.	TRBJ1-5	CASSLEGDNQPQHF	TGTGCCAGCAGTCTAGAGGGGGACAATCAGCCCCAGCATTTT